These 16 T cell receptor beta chains originate from one sample sequenced in a study of cytomegalovirus exposure and HLA in healthy donors. PCR primers comprised 60 Vbeta and 13 Jbeta primers. Data came from immunoSEQ multiplex PCR; TCRdb stores just in-frame clones and leaves some out. The sample lists roughly 100,000 clones, over 60% occurring once. The sequencing input was PBMCs. All receptors come from a man aged 40-49 years in good health and CMV-seropositive.

This chain joins TRBV18 and TRBJ1-1, with 7 bases that match TRBD1. Trimming cost V 2 bases and J 6 bases; bases outside gene matches: 15. The germline gives CDR1 KGHSH, CDR2 LQKENI. The CDR3 runs to 17 residues. The CDR3 nucleotides read TGTGCCAGCTCACCAGGGGTAACCGGGACAGTAGGAGCTGAAGCTTTCTTT. This translates into CASSPGVTGTVGAEAFF.

This chain links TRBV7-3 with TRBJ2-1; D is possibly TRBD2 (6 bases). Germline-derived CDR1 and CDR2 are SGHTA and FQGTGA. V lost 1 base to trimming and J lost 9 bases, with 13 bases between them. CDR3 length: 14 amino acids. CDR3 protein: CASSLIGAGTEQFF. The CDR3 nucleotides are TGTGCCAGCAGCTTAATCGGCGCGGGAACTGAGCAGTTCTTC.

This clone has a single count. J is TRBJ2-2 and V is TRBV10-3; D might be TRBD1 (6 bases). The CDR3 length is 14 residues. Trimming cost V 10 bases and J 2 bases, with 14 bases left between them. The germline CDR1 and CDR2 sequences are ENHRY and SYGVKD. This chain's CDR3 is CATGAQGNTGELFF. The CDR3 nucleotides are TGTGCCACAGGGGCCCAGGGCAACACCGGGGAGCTGTTTTTT.

V gene TRBV9 combines with J gene TRBJ1-2; 11 positions agree with TRBD1. J lost 8 bases, V lost 1 base, and 7 bases had no gene match. Germline CDR1 reads SGDLS; CDR2 reads YYNGEE. This CDR3 contains 15 residues. The CDR3 DNA follows: TGTGCCAGCAGCGTATCGGACAGGGGGCAGCGGGGCTACACCTTC. Translating gives CASSVSDRGQRGYTF.

The chain is built from TRBV28 and TRBJ1-5, with a weak D call TRBD1 (5 bases). Trimming shortened V by 7 bases and J by 0 bases, and 10 bases separated the two germline ends. The CDR3 runs 14 residues. Germline-derived CDR1 and CDR2 are MDHEN and SYDVKM. Here the CDR3 DNA reads TGTGCCAGCACGGGGGGGAATAGCAATCAGCCCCAGCATTTT. It codes for CASTGGNSNQPQHF.

Written as DNA, the CDR3 is TGTGCCAGCAGCCTTTGGACAGGGTACAATGAGCAGTTCTTC. Translated, it gives CASSLWTGYNEQFF. This chain uses TRBV7-9 with TRBJ2-1, with 8 bases lining up with TRBD1. CDR3 length equals 14 residues. V dropped 5 bases and J dropped 4; count of bases not matched to a gene: 4. CDR1 and CDR2 from the germline V gene are SEHNR and FQNEAQ (reference sequence).

The rearrangement links TRBV7-2 to TRBJ1-6; TRBD1 agrees at 9 bases. This CDR3 spans 16 amino acids. CDR1 is SGHTA and CDR2 is FQGNSA in the germline V gene. With 2 bases clipped from V and 9 bases from J, the junction kept 8 bases outside the gene matches. The CDR3 bases are TGTGCCAGCAGCTTAAGGAGGGGACAGGGCCGTTCACCCCTCCACTTT. Translated: CASSLRRGQGRSPLHF.

The genes are TRBV19 and TRBJ2-3, with no clear D. The V end was cut by 6 bases, the J end by 6 bases, with 16 bases between. Germline CDR1 and CDR2: LNHDA and SQIVND (reference sequence). The CDR3 has 14 amino acids. The CDR3 DNA reads TGTGCCAGTAGCACCTCTGCGGCGAGGGATACGCAGTATTTT. Translating it yields CASSTSAARDTQYF.

The chain combines TRBV5-6 with TRBJ2-7; the match to TRBD1 covers 8 bases. Looked up from germline, CDR1 is SGHDT and CDR2 is YYEEEE. The CDR3 is made up of 15 amino acids. After removal of 3 bases from V and 3 bases from J, the junction contained 8 bases not matched to a gene. For the CDR3, the DNA is TGTGCCAGCAGCTCCGACGGGACAGGTAACTACGAGCAGTACTTC. It translates to CASSSDGTGNYEQYF.

This clone has just a few counts. V and J are TRBV7-2 and TRBJ2-3; perhaps TRBD2 as D (7 bases). CDR3 length: 15 residues. V was pared by 1 base and J by 3 bases, with 11 bases between. Germline V gene lookup returns CDR1 SGHTA and CDR2 FQGNSA. The CDR3 sequence: CASSLGGGRTDTQYF. In DNA, the CDR3 is TGTGCCAGCAGCTTAGGGGGGGGGCGAACAGATACGCAGTATTTT.

This chain links TRBV10-2 with TRBJ2-2, with a tentative D call TRBD2 (6 bases). This CDR3 spans 14 amino acids. Trimming removed 6 bases from V and 6 bases from J, with 14 bases in between. Germline V gene data show CDR1 as WSHSY and CDR2 as SAAADI. In DNA, the CDR3 is TGCGCCAGCAGAAACTGGGGGGACCCCGGGGAGCTGTTTTTT. This gives the protein CASRNWGDPGELFF.

The J gene is TRBJ1-1, the V gene TRBV11-2; tentative D call: TRBD1 (5 bases). The CDR3 length is 14 residues. Between the trimmed V and J ends, which lost 6 bases and 10 bases, there was a span of 21 bases. CDR1 and CDR2 from the germline V gene are SGHAT and FQNNGV. Here the CDR3 reads CASSPWGLELGAFF. CDR3 coding DNA: TGTGCCAGCAGTCCTTGGGGACTTGAACTTGGAGCTTTCTTT.

The chain is built from TRBV28 and TRBJ1-2; 8 positions match TRBD1. The length of the CDR3 is 16 residues. The germline V gene encodes CDR1 MDHEN and CDR2 SYDVKM. V trimming: 3 bases; J trimming: 8 bases; junction bases outside the gene matches: 14. CDR3 sequence reads: CASSFWTGQAIIGYTF. For the CDR3, the DNA is TGTGCCAGCAGTTTTTGGACGGGACAGGCCATAATCGGCTACACCTTC.

The chain uses TRBV28 and TRBJ1-4; a weak D match, TRBD1 (5 bases). Germline CDR1 MDHEN, CDR2 SYDVKM. V dropped 6 bases and J dropped 8 bases, with 28 bases sitting between them. CDR3 length: 18 amino acids. The CDR3, as DNA: TGTGCCAGCAGCCACTACCCAGGGCCCAGGGCTACAGGCGAAAAACTGTTTTTT. This encodes CASSHYPGPRATGEKLFF.

This chain uses TRBV7-2 with TRBJ2-1; 12 nucleotides agree with TRBD2. Germline loops: CDR1 SGHTA, CDR2 FQGNSA. The ends lost 3 bases at V and 2 bases at J; junction bases unmatched: 2. The CDR3 extends over 16 amino acids. The CDR3 coding sequence is TGTGCCAGCAGCTTTACTAGCGGGGGGACCTACAATGAGCAGTTCTTC. This encodes CASSFTSGGTYNEQFF.

The V and J genes are TRBV5-1 and TRBJ2-1; TRBD1 aligns across 7 bases. J gave up 2 bases and V 4 bases, and 6 bases lay outside the gene matches. The CDR3 has 15 residues. Germline V gene data show CDR1 as SGHRS and CDR2 as YFSETQ. CDR3 sequence reads: CASSLPGGAYNEQFF. The CDR3 DNA follows: TGCGCCAGCAGCCTCCCAGGGGGTGCCTACAATGAGCAGTTCTTC. The full variable domain, completed using reference TRBV5-1 and TRBJ2-1, is KAGVTQTPRYLIKTRGQQVTLSCSPISGHRSVSWYQQTPGQGLQFLFEYFSETQRNKGNFPGRFSGRQFSNSRSEMNVSTLELGDSALYLCASSLPGGAYNEQFFGPGTRLTVL.